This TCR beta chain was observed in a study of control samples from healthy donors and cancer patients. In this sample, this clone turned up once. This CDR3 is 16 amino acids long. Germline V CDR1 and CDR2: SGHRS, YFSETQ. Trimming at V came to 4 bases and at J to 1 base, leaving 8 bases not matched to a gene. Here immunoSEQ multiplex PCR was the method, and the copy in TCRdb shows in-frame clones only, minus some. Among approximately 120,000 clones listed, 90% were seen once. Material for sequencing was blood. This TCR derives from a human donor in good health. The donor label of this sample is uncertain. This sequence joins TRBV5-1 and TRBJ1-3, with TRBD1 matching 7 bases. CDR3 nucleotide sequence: TGCGCCAGCAGCGCCAAACAGGGGAGTTCTGGAAACACCATATATTTT. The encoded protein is CASSAKQGSSGNTIYF.